One sample yielded the 27 T cell receptor beta chains listed below, sequenced in a study of blood T cells in healthy people across ages (dated by TCRdb to the mid-2010s). Library method: 5' RACE. Sequencing used an Illumina HiSeq 2500. A second roughly 6 to 11 cycle PCR used a sample-barcoded 5' primer and a J-beta primer mix. TCRdb's own reprocessing of the public reads used fastp at Q25 and MiXCR and kept productive beta chains. Every CDR3 protein is listed once, alongside the most common genes and DNA of its rows. This sample lists fewer than 950,000 distinct CDR3 sequences; about 48% were detected once. In total, the top ten clones hold about 42% of the sample. Sequencing was done on a sample of blood. Source of these receptors: a man older than 75 in good health.

The J gene is TRBJ2-1, the V gene TRBV7-4, with a possible D match to TRBD2 (5 bases). From germline, CDR1 is SGHVT and CDR2 SQSDAQ. Trimming took 4 bases from V and 2 from J, leaving 18 bases between them. The CDR3 spans 17 residues. The CDR3: CASSSMYGEFPYNEQFF. The CDR3 bases are TGTGCCAGCAGCTCCATGTATGGGGAGTTCCCCTACAATGAGCAGTTCTTC.

The chain carries TRBV27 and TRBJ2-4; D is undetermined. The J call may be mistaken, given a closer DNA end match to TRBJ2-7. The V gene's germline CDR1 is MNHEY and CDR2 SMNVEV (reference sequence). The length of the CDR3 is 13 residues. This chain's CDR3 is CAVRKDGPYEQYF. The CDR3 DNA sequence: TGTGCTGTGCGAAAAGACGGTCCCTACGAGCAGTACTTC.

A note on this clonotype: A read error may be the cause here, since a much bigger clone is one base away. The chain joins TRBV12-3 or TRBV12-4 to TRBJ2-1; D is ambiguous. The ends were cut back, 4 bases at V and 5 bases at J, with 3 bases in the middle. The CDR3 is 11 residues long. This CDR3 is CASSYDNEQFF. The DNA of the CDR3 is TGTGCCAGCAGTTACGACAATGAGCAGTTCTTC.

The V gene is TRBV28, the J gene TRBJ2-7; 10 bases map to TRBD2. The CDR3 contains 18 residues. Germline V gene data show CDR1 as MDHEN and CDR2 as SYDVKM. Trimming took 3 bases from V and 5 from J; bases not matched to a gene: 16. CDR3 residues: CASSFFGGAGGPFNEQYF. The CDR3 DNA is TGTGCCAGCAGTTTCTTCGGCGGAGCGGGAGGGCCGTTCAACGAGCAGTACTTC.

The rearrangement links TRBV6-5 to TRBJ2-4, with 13 bases identical to TRBD2. Germline V gene data show CDR1 as MNHEY and CDR2 as SVGAGI. The CDR3 spans 22 residues. The junction had 14 bases not matched to a gene; V was cut back by 0 bases and J by 0 bases. The CDR3 DNA reads TGTGCCAGCAGTTACTCCGTCCCGGGACTAGCGGGATCCTCCCTAGCCAAAAACATTCAGTACTTC. Residues: CASSYSVPGLAGSSLAKNIQYF.

The V gene is TRBV12-3 or TRBV12-4, the J gene TRBJ1-5; D is uncertain. The length of the CDR3 is 13 residues. V was cut by 2 bases and J by 7 bases, with 9 bases left in between. The CDR3: CASSLRVGQPQHF. The CDR3 region has the DNA TGTGCCAGCAGTTTAAGGGTGGGACAGCCCCAGCATTTT.

V gene TRBV7-9 combines with J gene TRBJ1-4; D possibly corresponds to TRBD1 (5 bases). CDR3 length: 16 amino acids. The germline CDR1 and CDR2 sequences are SEHNR and FQNEAQ (reference sequence). V was shortened by 6 bases and J by 4 bases, with 18 bases between the two germline ends. CDR3: CASRHFPGRGNEKLFF. For the CDR3, the DNA is TGTGCCAGCAGACATTTCCCGGGACGGGGTAATGAAAAACTGTTTTTT.

This clonotype has only a few counts. The rearrangement uses TRBV5-1 and TRBJ2-5, with a possible D match to TRBD2 (6 bases). The CDR3 covers 13 residues. Germline CDR1 SGHRS, CDR2 YFSETQ. V was clipped by 6 bases and J by 3 bases, with 12 bases between them. CDR3 region: CASNPGLEETQYF. Written as DNA, the CDR3 is TGCGCCAGCAACCCGGGACTCGAAGAGACCCAGTACTTC.

V gene TRBV29-1 combines with J gene TRBJ2-1, with D uncertain. This CDR3 is built from 13 residues. Germline CDR1 and CDR2: SQVTM and ANQGSEA. V was shortened by 7 bases and J by 4 bases, with 14 bases between the two germline ends. The CDR3, as DNA: TGCAGCGCCCTATCCGGCCCGTACAATGAGCAGTTCTTC. Protein: CSALSGPYNEQFF.

The chain is built from TRBV3-1 and TRBJ1-2; possible D gene TRBD1, 5 bases. The CDR3 length is 15 residues. Trimming pared 0 bases from V and 8 bases from J, leaving 16 bases between. Germline CDR1 and CDR2: LGHDT and YNNKEL (reference sequence). CDR3 region: CASSQDHPGVGGYTF. The CDR3 DNA is TGTGCCAGCAGCCAAGATCACCCGGGGGTCGGGGGCTACACCTTC.

V usage is TRBV9 and J usage is TRBJ2-7, with 13 bases matching TRBD2. Germline CDR1 reads SGDLS; CDR2 reads YYNGEE. J gave up 2 bases and V 4 bases, and 12 bases lay outside the gene matches. CDR3 size: 18 residues. The CDR3 loop is CASSPGTSGTLRAYEQYF. The CDR3 nucleotides read TGTGCCAGCAGCCCTGGGACTAGCGGGACTCTGAGGGCCTACGAGCAGTACTTC.

The genes are TRBV12-3 or TRBV12-4 and TRBJ2-2, with D unclear. This CDR3 has 12 amino acids. Deletions cut 7 bases from V and 6 bases from J, with 9 bases between. In DNA, the CDR3 is TGTGCCAGCATCTTAAAAGCCGGGGAGCTGTTTTTT. Translating it yields CASILKAGELFF.

This chain connects TRBV5-6 to TRBJ2-7; no reliable D call. The V gene lost 0 bases and the J gene lost 2 bases, with 3 bases spanning the gap. The CDR3 is made up of 12 amino acids. From germline, CDR1 is SGHDT and CDR2 YYEEEE. Here the CDR3 DNA reads TGTGCCAGCAGCTTGGCTCCCTACGAGCAGTACTTC. Translation gives CASSLAPYEQYF.

The chain combines TRBV12-3 or TRBV12-4 with TRBJ2-4, with 8 bases aligning to TRBD2. The better agreement between TRBJ2-7 and the DNA end casts doubt on the J call. There are 15 residues in the CDR3. The CDR3 spells CASSPGSGSRSEQYF. In DNA form, the CDR3 reads TGTGCCAGCAGCCCCGGGAGCGGGAGTAGGTCCGAGCAGTACTTC.

V usage is TRBV7-9 and J usage is TRBJ2-1; D tentatively reads TRBD1 or TRBD2 (5 bases each). With 4 bases removed from V and 13 bases from J, the gap between germline ends came to 32 bases. This CDR3 contains 18 residues. Germline V gene lookup returns CDR1 SEHNR and CDR2 FQNEAQ (reference sequence). The CDR3 spells CASSSIVGVVIRGETQFF. CDR3 DNA sequence: TGTGCCAGCAGCTCAATTGTAGGGGTGGTGATACGAGGGGAGACCCAGTTCTTC.

This clonotype appeared a few times. The chain carries TRBV7-2 and TRBJ2-4, with unresolved D. Looked up from germline, CDR1 is SGHTA and CDR2 is FQGNSA. The CDR3 has 15 residues. Trimming removed 3 bases from V and 6 bases from J, with 15 bases in between. The chain's CDR3 is CASSLGSPTGNIQYF. The CDR3 coding sequence is TGTGCCAGCAGCTTGGGCTCTCCCACCGGAAACATTCAGTACTTC. Full variable domain (missing parts from reference TRBV7-2 and TRBJ2-4): GAGVSQSPSNKVTEKGKDVELRCDPISGHTALYWYRQSLGQGLEFLIYFQGNSAPDKSGLPSDRFSAERTGGSVSTLTIQRTQQEDSAVYLCASSLGSPTGNIQYFGAGTRLSVL.

The rearrangement joins TRBV3-1 to TRBJ2-1; D is unresolved. Germline CDR1 is LGHDT and CDR2 is YNNKEL (reference sequence). The V and J ends lost 0 bases and 3 bases respectively, with 9 bases between them. There are 15 residues in the CDR3. In nucleotides, the CDR3 is TGTGCCAGCAGCCAAGAGAGGCTAGTCTACAATGAGCAGTTCTTC. Translation gives CASSQERLVYNEQFF.

The CDR3 DNA reads as TGTGCCAGCAGTCCGGGACTAGGGGGCTCCTACGAGCAGTACTTC. It codes for CASSPGLGGSYEQYF. This sequence joins TRBV6-5 and TRBJ2-7; 8 bases are a match to TRBD2. The CDR3 has 15 residues. CDR1 MNHEY and CDR2 SVGAGI come from the germline V gene. After removal of 5 bases from V and 0 bases from J, the junction contained 6 bases not matched to a gene.

The table lists this clonotype with a count of one. The gene calls are TRBV7-8 and TRBJ2-3; 7 bases align to TRBD2. With 2 bases clipped from V and 14 bases from J, the junction kept 16 bases outside the gene matches. This CDR3 spans 15 amino acids. Germline V gives CDR1 SGHVS, CDR2 FQNEAQ. The CDR3 DNA reads TGTGCCAGCAGCTTAACTCGGGAGGCGGCCAGATACGCGTATTTT. Translation: CASSLTREAARYAYF.

The chain combines TRBV5-1 with TRBJ2-1; no clear D. Germline lookup yields CDR1 SGHRS and CDR2 YFSETQ. The CDR3 is made up of 14 amino acids. V was cut by 0 bases and J by 4 bases, with 8 bases left in between. CDR3 sequence reads: CASSLDQPYNEQFF. The CDR3 DNA reads as TGCGCCAGCAGCTTGGACCAGCCTTACAATGAGCAGTTCTTC.

This clonotype was seen only a few times. This chain uses TRBV20-1 with TRBJ2-7; no reliable D call. Per the germline V gene, CDR1 is DFQATT and CDR2 is SNEGSKA (reference sequence). V lost 0 bases, J lost 0 bases, and 9 bases lay in between. CDR3 length: 14 amino acids. DNA of the CDR3: TGCAGTGCTAGAGAGACGGGTTCCTCCTACGAGCAGTACTTC. Translation gives CSARETGSSYEQYF.

This chain connects TRBV29-1 to TRBJ2-3, with 7 bases fitting TRBD2. Trimming at V came to 6 bases and at J to 3 bases, leaving 12 bases not matched to a gene. Germline CDR1 is SQVTM and CDR2 is ANQGSEA. This CDR3 region has 15 residues. The CDR3 loop reads CSVVAQGAGTDTQYF. The CDR3 DNA reads as TGCAGCGTAGTCGCGCAGGGAGCGGGGACAGATACGCAGTATTTT.

This clonotype occurred many times. The chain couples TRBV29-1 to TRBJ2-7, with a tentative D call TRBD1 (6 bases). The CDR3 covers 15 residues. Trimming left V 6 bases short and J 2 bases short, with 20 bases between. Germline V gene lookup returns CDR1 SQVTM and CDR2 ANQGSEA. CDR3 residues: CSVAEGGTRAYEQYF. CDR3 in DNA: TGCAGCGTCGCGGAAGGGGGAACCAGAGCCTACGAGCAGTACTTC.

At least ten counts were recorded for this clonotype. This sequence joins TRBV29-1 and TRBJ2-7; 8 nucleotides line up with TRBD2. V was pared by 4 bases and J by 2 bases, with 1 base of the junction left unmatched. CDR1 and CDR2 (germline): SQVTM, ANQGSEA. This CDR3 is built from 12 residues. The CDR3 DNA reads TGCAGCGTTGCCGGGGGGGCCTACGAGCAGTACTTC. Its protein product is CSVAGGAYEQYF.

This rearrangement joins TRBV11-1 to TRBJ2-7; no firm D call. Trimming took off 5 bases at V and 5 bases at J, with 10 bases between the two ends. This CDR3 is 12 amino acids long. In germline, CDR1 is SGHAT, CDR2 FQDESV (reference sequence). This chain's CDR3 is CASSTRIDEQYF. In DNA form, the CDR3 reads TGTGCCAGCAGCACCCGGATTGACGAGCAGTACTTC.

There are a few counts of this clonotype. The chain is built from TRBV20-1 and TRBJ2-1; 10 positions match TRBD2. The CDR3 totals 14 residues. Germline trimming cut 5 bases from V and 3 bases from J; bases unmatched to any gene: 4. CDR1 is DFQATT and CDR2 is SNEGSKA in the germline V gene (reference sequence). Here the CDR3 DNA reads TGCAGTGCTTCGAGGACTAGCGGCTACAATGAGCAGTTCTTC. It is translated as CSASRTSGYNEQFF.

This clonotype was observed a handful of times. The chain uses TRBV20-1 and TRBJ1-5; 7 bases are shared with TRBD1. V shed 5 bases and J 4 bases; nucleotides not matched to a gene: 2. The germline V gene encodes CDR1 DFQATT and CDR2 SNEGSKA (reference sequence). The CDR3 contains 12 residues. As DNA, the CDR3 is TGCAGTGCTGAGGGACAGAATCAGCCCCAGCATTTT. It translates to CSAEGQNQPQHF.